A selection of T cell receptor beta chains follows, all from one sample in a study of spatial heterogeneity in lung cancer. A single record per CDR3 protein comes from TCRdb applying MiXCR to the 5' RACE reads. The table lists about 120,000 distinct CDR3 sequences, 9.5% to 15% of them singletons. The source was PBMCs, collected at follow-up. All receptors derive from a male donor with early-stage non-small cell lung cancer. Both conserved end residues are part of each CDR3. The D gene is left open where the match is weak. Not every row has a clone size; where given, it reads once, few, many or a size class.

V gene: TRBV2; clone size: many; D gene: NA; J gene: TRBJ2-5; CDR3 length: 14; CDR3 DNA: TGTGCCAGCAGGCAACCGACTAGATTAGAGACCCAGTACTTC; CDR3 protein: CASRQPTRLETQYF
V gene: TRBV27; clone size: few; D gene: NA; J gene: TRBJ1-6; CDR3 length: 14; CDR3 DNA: TGTGCCAGCAGTTTTGAACAGCCTAATTCACCCCTCCACTTT; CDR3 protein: CASSFEQPNSPLHF
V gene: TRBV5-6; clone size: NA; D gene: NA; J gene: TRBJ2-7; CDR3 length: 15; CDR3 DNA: TGTGCCAGCAGCCCCCCAGGGCAGGGGGGCTACGAGCAGTACTTC; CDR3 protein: CASSPPGQGGYEQYF
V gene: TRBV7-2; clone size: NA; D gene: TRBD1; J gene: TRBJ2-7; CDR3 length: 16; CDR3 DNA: TGTGCCAGCAGCCCCGTGACCAGGGGGACGTCCTACGAGCAGTACTTC; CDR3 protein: CASSPVTRGTSYEQYF
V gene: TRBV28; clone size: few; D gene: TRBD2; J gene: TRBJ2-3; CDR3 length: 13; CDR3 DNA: TGTGCCAGCAGGGGGGACTACACAGATACGCAGTATTTT; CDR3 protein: CASRGDYTDTQYF
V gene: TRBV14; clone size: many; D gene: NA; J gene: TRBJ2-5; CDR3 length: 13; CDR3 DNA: TGTGCCAGCAGCCTGAGGGACCAAGAGACCCAGTACTTC; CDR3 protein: CASSLRDQETQYF
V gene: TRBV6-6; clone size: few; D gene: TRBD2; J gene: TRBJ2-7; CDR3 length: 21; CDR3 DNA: TGTGCCAGCAGTTACCCAGTTCTCCAGCCGCGGGGGGAACCAATCTCCTACGAGCAGTACTTC; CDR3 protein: CASSYPVLQPRGEPISYEQYF
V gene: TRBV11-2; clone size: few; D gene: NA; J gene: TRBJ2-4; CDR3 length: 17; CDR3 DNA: TGTGCCAGCAGCGGGACCCAGTGGGCACTAGCCAAAAACATTCAGTACTTC; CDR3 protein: CASSGTQWALAKNIQYF
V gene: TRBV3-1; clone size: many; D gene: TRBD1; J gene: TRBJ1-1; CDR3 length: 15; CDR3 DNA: TGTGCCAGCAGCGTCAGACAGGGGGCATCCACTGAAGCTTTCTTT; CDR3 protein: CASSVRQGASTEAFF
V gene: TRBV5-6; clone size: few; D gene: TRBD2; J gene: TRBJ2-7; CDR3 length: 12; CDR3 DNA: TGTGCCAGCAGCCGGGAGGTCTACGAGCAGTACTTC; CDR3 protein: CASSREVYEQYF
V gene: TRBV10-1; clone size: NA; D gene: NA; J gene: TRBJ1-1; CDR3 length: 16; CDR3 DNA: TGCGCCAGCAGTGAGTATATCGGGCAGGGCCTCACTGAAGCTTTCTTT; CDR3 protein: CASSEYIGQGLTEAFF
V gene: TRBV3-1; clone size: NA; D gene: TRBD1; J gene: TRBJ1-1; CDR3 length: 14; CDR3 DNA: TGTGCCAGCAGCCGGACAGGGAGGAACACTGAAGCTTTCTTT; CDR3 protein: CASSRTGRNTEAFF
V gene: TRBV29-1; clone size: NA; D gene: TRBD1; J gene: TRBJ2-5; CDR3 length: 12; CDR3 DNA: TGCAGCGCGGACAGGGGGCAAGAGACCCAGTACTTC; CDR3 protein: CSADRGQETQYF
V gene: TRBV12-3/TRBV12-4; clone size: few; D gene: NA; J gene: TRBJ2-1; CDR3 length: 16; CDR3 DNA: TGTGCCAGCAGTTCCGGGATCTTGACCTCCTACAATGAGCAGTTCTTC; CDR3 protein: CASSSGILTSYNEQFF
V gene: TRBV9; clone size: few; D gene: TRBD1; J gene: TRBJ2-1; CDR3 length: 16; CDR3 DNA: TGTGCCAGCAGCTGGACAGGAAAGAGCTCCTACAATGAGCAGTTCTTC; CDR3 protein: CASSWTGKSSYNEQFF
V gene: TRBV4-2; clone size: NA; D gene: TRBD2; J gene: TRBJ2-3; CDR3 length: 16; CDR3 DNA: TGTGCCAGCAGCCAAGGCCTAGCGGGGGAACGAGATACGCAGTATTTT; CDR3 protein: CASSQGLAGERDTQYF
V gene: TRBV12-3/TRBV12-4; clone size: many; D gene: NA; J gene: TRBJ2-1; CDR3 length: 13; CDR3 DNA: TGTGCCAGCCGGAGGGGCCAGGACAATGAGCAGTTCTTC; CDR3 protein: CASRRGQDNEQFF
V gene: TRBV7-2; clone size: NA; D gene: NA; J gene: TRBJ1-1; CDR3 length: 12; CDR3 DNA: TGTGCCAGCACCTTAGGGGCACGAGGAGCTTTCTTT; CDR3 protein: CASTLGARGAFF
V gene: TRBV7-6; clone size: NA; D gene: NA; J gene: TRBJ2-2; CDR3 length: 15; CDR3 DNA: TGTGCCAGCAGCTTACTAGCCGCAGCCACCGGGGAGCTGTTTTTT; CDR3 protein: CASSLLAAATGELFF
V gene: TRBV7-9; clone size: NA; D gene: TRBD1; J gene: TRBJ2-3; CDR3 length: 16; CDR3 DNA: TGTGCCAGCAGCTTATGGATGGGGACAGGCGTCGATACGCAGTATTTT; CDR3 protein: CASSLWMGTGVDTQYF
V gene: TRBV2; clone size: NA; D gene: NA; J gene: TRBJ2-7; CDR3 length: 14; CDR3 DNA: TGTGCCAGCAGTTTCCGGGACGCCGCCGGCGAGCAGTACTTC; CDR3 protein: CASSFRDAAGEQYF
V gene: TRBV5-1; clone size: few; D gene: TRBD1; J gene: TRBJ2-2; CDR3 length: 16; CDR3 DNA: TGCGCCAGCAGCTACTCCGGTACAGGGGTCGCCGGGGAGCTGTTTTTT; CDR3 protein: CASSYSGTGVAGELFF
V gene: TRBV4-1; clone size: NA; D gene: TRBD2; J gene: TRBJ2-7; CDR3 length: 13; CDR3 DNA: TGCGCCAGCAGCCAGGGGACTAGCGGGGGGCAGTACTTC; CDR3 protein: CASSQGTSGGQYF
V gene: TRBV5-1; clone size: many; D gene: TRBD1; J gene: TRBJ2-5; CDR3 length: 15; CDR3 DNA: TGCGCCAGCAGCCCGCCGACAGGGGGCCAGGAGACCCAGTACTTC; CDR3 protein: CASSPPTGGQETQYF